The rows below give T cell receptor beta chains drawn from one sample of a study of T-cell reconstitution after alpha-beta-depleted transplantation in children. TCRdb redid the calling of the PCR reads with MiXCR, one entry per CDR3 protein. The sample has about 980,000 distinct CDR3 sequences, roughly 29% seen once; the top ten hold over 25%. The material was PBMCs, mostly from graft donor cells, obtained 360 days after TCRalphabeta/CD19-depleted stem cell transplant. The receptors stem from a boy younger than two who had a stem cell transplant for SCID, so the T cells may come from the graft donor. The CDR3 runs from the conserved cysteine through the conserved F or W. Fields, in order: D gene, V gene, J gene, clone size, CDR3 protein, CDR3 DNA. A D gene is named only where the DNA matches it firmly. Rows may omit the clone size; those that give it use once, few, many or a size class.

NA	TRBV7-6	TRBJ2-3	few	CASSLGRVVDTQYF	TGTGCCAGCAGCTTAGGGAGGGTCGTAGATACGCAGTATTTT
NA	TRBV12-3/TRBV12-4	TRBJ1-5	few	CASSAPGLINQPQHF	TGTGCCAGCAGTGCCCCCGGGTTAATCAATCAGCCCCAGCATTTT
TRBD1	TRBV4-3	TRBJ1-2	NA	CASRQTSGGSYGYTF	TGCGCCAGCAGGCAGACTTCAGGGGGGAGCTATGGCTACACCTTC
NA	TRBV25-1	TRBJ2-5	NA	CASSERDGQETQYF	TGTGCCAGCAGTGAAAGGGACGGCCAAGAGACCCAGTACTTC
TRBD2	TRBV5-1	TRBJ2-7	few	CASSLAPGLADSYEQYF	TGCGCCAGCAGCTTGGCTCCCGGACTAGCGGACTCCTACGAGCAGTACTTC
NA	TRBV28	TRBJ1-1	NA	CASSLKGWTEAFF	TGTGCCAGCAGTTTAAAGGGGTGGACTGAAGCTTTCTTT
TRBD1	TRBV7-2	TRBJ2-5	NA	CASSPAHRGLETQYF	TGTGCCAGCAGCCCCGCGCACAGGGGGCTAGAGACCCAGTACTTC
NA	TRBV20-1	TRBJ2-5	few	CSAPRGETQYF	TGCAGTGCTCCTCGGGGGGAGACCCAGTACTTC
NA	TRBV24-1	TRBJ2-3	many	CATSVGDRLDTQYF	TGTGCCACCAGTGTCGGTGATAGGCTAGATACGCAGTATTTT
TRBD2	TRBV12-5	TRBJ2-1	NA	CASGLVGPSGGRAYNEQFF	TGTGCTAGTGGTTTGGTAGGGCCTAGCGGGGGGCGCGCCTACAATGAGCAGTTCTTC
TRBD2	TRBV20-1	TRBJ2-1	NA	CSARGLANNEQFF	TGCAGTGCTAGGGGACTAGCTAACAATGAGCAGTTCTTC
NA	TRBV5-1	TRBJ1-3	NA	CASSWEATGNTIYF	TGCGCCAGCAGCTGGGAGGCTACTGGAAACACCATATATTTT
NA	TRBV14	TRBJ1-5	NA	CASSQGVGPQHF	TGTGCCAGCAGCCAAGGGGTGGGGCCCCAGCATTTT
NA	TRBV27	TRBJ1-1	few	CASTSGNGRGPEAFF	TGTGCCAGCACTTCGGGGAATGGCCGGGGTCCTGAAGCTTTCTTT
TRBD1	TRBV7-8	TRBJ1-6	NA	CASTRDRGTYNSPLHF	TGTGCCAGCACCAGGGACAGGGGTACCTATAATTCACCCCTCCACTTT
NA	TRBV12-3/TRBV12-4	TRBJ2-3	NA	CASSQGQPVDTQYF	TGTGCCAGCAGTCAAGGACAGCCGGTAGATACGCAGTATTTT
NA	TRBV20-1	TRBJ2-4	NA	CSRSRVLQNIQYF	TGCAGCCGAAGCAGGGTTCTCCAAAACATTCAGTACTTC
NA	TRBV29-1	TRBJ2-1	few	CSVELLLYSYNEQFF	TGCAGCGTTGAGCTATTACTATACTCCTACAATGAGCAGTTCTTC
NA	TRBV4-1	TRBJ2-1	NA	CASSQDKRVDEQFF	TGCGCCAGCAGCCAAGATAAGCGGGTAGATGAGCAGTTCTTC
NA	TRBV4-2	TRBJ1-5	once	CASRYRDTARNSNQPQHF	TGTGCCAGCAGATACAGGGACACTGCCCGAAATAGCAATCAGCCCCAGCATTTT
NA	TRBV20-1	TRBJ2-4	few	CSARDPNIQYF	TGCAGTGCTAGAGATCCCAACATTCAGTACTTC
TRBD1	TRBV12-3/TRBV12-4	TRBJ2-1	few	CASSPQGVAGYNEQFF	TGTGCCAGCAGTCCCCAGGGGGTCGCCGGGTACAATGAGCAGTTCTTC
TRBD2	TRBV5-1	TRBJ2-5	few	CASRGTSGGAQETQYF	TGCGCCAGCAGAGGGACTAGCGGGGGGGCCCAAGAGACCCAGTACTTC
TRBD2	TRBV10-3	TRBJ2-1	many	CAINSGGYNEQFF	TGTGCCATCAACTCGGGGGGGTACAATGAGCAGTTCTTC
NA	TRBV28	TRBJ2-5	NA	CASSPHRFQETQYF	TGTGCCAGCAGCCCCCACAGGTTCCAAGAGACCCAGTACTTC
NA	TRBV2	TRBJ2-7	NA	CASSDDGDEQYF	TGTGCCAGCAGTGATGATGGAGACGAGCAGTACTTC